This T cell receptor (beta chain) derives from a study of CD8 T cells in ankylosing spondylitis. Each CDR3 protein gets one entry after TCRdb re-called the 5' RACE reads with MiXCR. The sample consists of 250,000 to 350,000 distinct CDR3 sequences, around 19% of them appearing once. With V trimmed by 5 bases and J by 1 base, 5 bases remained unmatched. The CDR3 consists of 16 residues. Germline V gives CDR1 SGHTA, CDR2 FQGTGA. The sequence derives from a male donor with ankylosing spondylitis or in good health (not recorded which). V and J are TRBV7-3 and TRBJ2-3, with 11 bases that match TRBD2. The material sequenced was blood, either unsorted or a sorted T cell fraction (not recorded which). The CDR3 DNA reads as TGTGCCAGCAGCATTGGGACTAGCGGCCGCACAGATACGCAGTATTTT. This sequence encodes CASSIGTSGRTDTQYF.